A selection of T cell receptor beta chains follows, all from one sample in a study of technical replicates of blood from a handful of donors. This table comes from immunoSEQ multiplex PCR, and its TCRdb copy is limited to in-frame clones, with some not included. The sample includes about 70,000 clones, approximately 98% of them seen just once. The sequenced sample was T cells isolated from PBMCs. The receptors here all came from a human donor in good health. CDR3s include the opening cysteine and the closing phenylalanine or tryptophan. Fields, in order: D gene, J gene, V gene, CDR3 protein, CDR3 DNA. A D gene is named only where the DNA matches it firmly.

>TRBD1|TRBJ1-2|TRBV10-3
CAISPWGTGDYGYTF
TGTGCCATCAGCCCATGGGGGACAGGGGACTATGGCTACACCTTC
>-|TRBJ2-7|TRBV6-5
CASSSRLGPTSYEQYF
TGTGCCAGCAGTTCCCGACTAGGCCCTACATCCTACGAGCAGTACTTC
>TRBD2|TRBJ2-1|TRBV27
CASSRTSGPHNEQFF
TGTGCCAGCAGTCGGACTAGCGGGCCCCACAATGAGCAGTTCTTC
>TRBD1|TRBJ2-5|TRBV5-1
CASSLSGGRETQYF
TGCGCCAGCAGCTTGTCAGGGGGCAGAGAGACCCAGTACTTC
>TRBD1|TRBJ2-1|TRBV9
CASSVEGTGYNEQFF
TGTGCCAGCAGCGTAGAGGGGACAGGGTACAATGAGCAGTTCTTC
>-|TRBJ2-1|TRBV12-5
CASGLVKREQFF
TGTGCTAGTGGTTTGGTAAAGCGGGAGCAGTTCTTC
>-|TRBJ1-1|TRBV11-2
CASSLVTVPKAFF
TGTGCCAGCAGCTTAGTCACAGTTCCGAAGGCTTTCTTT
>-|TRBJ2-5|TRBV7-2
CASSPQWGQQETQYF
TGTGCCAGCAGCCCTCAATGGGGCCAACAAGAGACCCAGTACTTC
>-|TRBJ2-7|TRBV9
CASSVSPGGGREQYF
TGTGCCAGCAGCGTTAGTCCTGGTGGAGGGAGAGAGCAGTACTTC
>TRBD2|TRBJ2-3|TRBV5-6
CASSLVAGLEYTQYF
TGTGCCAGCAGCTTGGTAGCGGGATTGGAATATACGCAGTATTTT
>-|TRBJ1-1|TRBV5-8
CASPEETGFITEAFF
TGTGCCAGCCCCGAGGAGACAGGCTTTATCACTGAAGCTTTCTTT
>-|TRBJ1-1|TRBV25-1
CASSAQGIPEAFF
TGTGCCAGCAGTGCCCAGGGTATCCCTGAAGCTTTCTTT
>-|TRBJ1-2|TRBV7-9
CASSLADRIYGYTF
TGTGCCAGCAGCTTAGCGGACAGAATTTATGGCTACACCTTC
>-|TRBJ2-7|TRBV29-1
CSVVQGSEQYF
TGCAGCGTTGTACAGGGAAGCGAGCAGTACTTC
>TRBD2|TRBJ2-3|TRBV11-3
CASRFRLAGDTDTQYF
TGTGCCAGCAGATTTAGACTAGCGGGAGACACAGATACGCAGTATTTT
>-|TRBJ2-1|TRBV10-3
CAISESSSYNEQFF
TGTGCCATCAGTGAGTCTTCTAGTTACAATGAGCAGTTCTTC